The source of this T cell receptor beta chain is a study of blood T cell repertoires in COVID-19. Individuals aged about 18 to 89 years were recruited from fewer than 25 US areas. CDR3 length: 15 residues. Germline CDR1 SNHLY, CDR2 FYNNEI. Between the trimmed V and J ends, which lost 5 bases and 0 bases, there was a span of 11 bases. Per the study methods: Estimation of nucleated cell counts relied on the amplification of reference gene primers. Measured with immunoSEQ multiplex PCR; TCRdb has only the in-frame clones, and not every one. V, J and clone size are those of that table, while D and trimming were read from the DNA. Among over 50,000 clones listed, 65% to 85% were seen once.

V and J are TRBV2 and TRBJ1-5, with unresolved D. The clonotype was recovered from a woman aged 40 to 50 with acute COVID-19. The specimen sequenced was PBMCs or T cells enriched from blood (not recorded which). The CDR3 sequence: CASSRTEVSNQPQHF. The CDR3 DNA reads as TGTGCCAGCAGTAGGACTGAAGTTAGCAATCAGCCCCAGCATTTT.